This T cell receptor beta chain was retrieved from a study of T cell repertoires in cytomegalovirus infection (dated by TCRdb to the late 2010s). About the investigation overall: Recently identified HLA-C-restricted CMV epitopes, whose presentation resists viral immunomodulation, were targeted by peptide stimulations together with well-studied HLA-B-restricted epitopes. Donor HLA type was relevant to the analysis, as public TCR beta signatures indicated carriage of CMV infection together with the matching HLA type. Here is what the overall study found, with its caveats: The ex vivo response was dominated by HLA-C-restricted CMV-specific TCR beta clonotypes, and the single most frequent clonotype in two of eight donors was supplied by these HLA-C-restricted clonotypes. Cumulative frequency of public TCR beta family members discriminated carriers of CMV infection plus the relevant HLA type in this cohort and an independent approximately 370-donor cohort.

The instrument was an Illumina HiSeq 1500. In TCRdb, the public reads were trimmed at Q25 with fastp and aligned with MiXCR, with productive beta chains retained. Rows matching on CDR3 protein sequence are summarized as one entry with the most common DNA and genes. The sample table contains more than 40,000 distinct CDR3 sequences; only one count was recorded for 20% to 25% of them. Around 90% of the sample is in the top ten clones. The CDR3 spans 17 residues, from the cysteine through the phenylalanine. Of the read, only the CDR3 DNA is kept; its 51 bases are in frame from base 1. The germline V gene (reference sequence) sets CDR1 to DFQATT and CDR2 to SNEGSKA. At the junction V is shortened by 0 bases and J by 4 bases; bases outside the gene matches: 13. Turning to this clonotype: Its antigen is not yet known. The input lacks base qualities; no much larger clone sits a single base away.

The sample's treatment or condition label, in plain terms: in vitro stimulation with specific CMV peptide epitopes to enrich CMV-specific T cells. The source was CD8+ T cells from cultured PBMCs, collected from culture after CMV antigen stimulation. The chain links TRBV20-1 with TRBJ2-5; 8 central nucleotides agree with TRBD1. The sequence was collected from a human donor in good health (CMV status not recorded). Some clones in this sample may be carry-over from other donors' samples. The CDR3 in this case is CSARDEGQGGDTETQYF. The sequence in DNA is TGCAGTGCTAGAGATGAAGGACAGGGAGGCGATACAGAGACCCAGTACTTC.